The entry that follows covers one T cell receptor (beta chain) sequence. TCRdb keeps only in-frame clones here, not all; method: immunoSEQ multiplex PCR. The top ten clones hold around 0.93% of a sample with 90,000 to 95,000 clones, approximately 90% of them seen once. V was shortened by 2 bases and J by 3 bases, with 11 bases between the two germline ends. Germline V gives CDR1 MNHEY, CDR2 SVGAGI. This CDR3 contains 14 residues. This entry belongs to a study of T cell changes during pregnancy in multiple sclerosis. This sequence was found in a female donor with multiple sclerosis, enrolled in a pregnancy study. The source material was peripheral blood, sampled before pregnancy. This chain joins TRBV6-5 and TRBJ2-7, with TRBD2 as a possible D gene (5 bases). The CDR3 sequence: CASSYVERLYEQYF. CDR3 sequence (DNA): TGTGCCAGCAGTTACGTGGAGCGGCTCTACGAGCAGTACTTC.